This passage covers 26 T cell receptor beta chains from one sample sequenced in a study of T-cell reconstitution after alpha-beta-depleted transplantation in children. Library preparation (for TCRbeta) was performed with unique molecular identifiers. A single record per CDR3 protein comes from TCRdb applying MiXCR to the PCR reads. The sample consists of a few hundred thousand distinct CDR3 sequences, 25% to 30% of them appearing once. The sample here was PBMCs, taken before TCRalphabeta/CD19-depleted stem cell transplant. All receptors come from a boy under three years old with Wiskott-Aldrich syndrome, due to receive a stem cell transplant.

This clonotype was counted between two and nine times. This chain uses TRBV5-1 with TRBJ2-2, with 7 positions matching TRBD2. Germline assignment: CDR1 SGHRS and CDR2 YFSETQ. The CDR3 sequence is 17 residues long. J gave up 3 bases and V 1 base, and 9 bases lay outside the gene matches. The chain's CDR3 is CASSLTGGSGYTGELFF. The CDR3 DNA is TGCGCCAGCAGCTTGACGGGAGGAAGTGGCTACACCGGGGAGCTGTTTTTT.

V usage is TRBV27 and J usage is TRBJ2-7; 9 nucleotides match TRBD1. This CDR3 contains 15 residues. V lost 5 bases and J lost 1; bases outside the gene matches: 6. Germline values: CDR1 MNHEY, CDR2 SMNVEV (reference sequence). CDR3 bases: TGTGCCAGCAGTCAAGGGGACAGGGTGTCCTACGAGCAGTACTTC. It encodes CASSQGDRVSYEQYF.

The gene calls are TRBV6-1 and TRBJ2-3, with 7 positions matching TRBD1. V lost 6 bases and J lost 4; bases outside the gene matches: 10. CDR3 length: 15 residues. Germline V gives CDR1 MNHNS, CDR2 SASEGT. The CDR3: CASSAQGVSSDTQYF. As DNA, the CDR3 is TGTGCCAGCAGCGCTCAGGGGGTCAGCTCAGATACGCAGTATTTT.

The chain carries TRBV20-1 and TRBJ2-7; D gene ambiguous. From germline, CDR1 is DFQATT and CDR2 SNEGSKA (reference sequence). Between the trimmed V and J ends, which lost 5 bases and 2 bases, there was a span of 7 bases. The CDR3 length is 11 residues. For the CDR3, the DNA is TGCAGTGCTTCTGAGACCTACGAGCAGTACTTC. Encoded protein: CSASETYEQYF.

J is TRBJ2-2 and V is TRBV6-2 or TRBV6-3; D may match TRBD1 or TRBD2 (5 bases each). The CDR3 covers 15 residues. Germline V gene data show CDR1 as MNHEY and CDR2 as SVGEGT. Trimming took off 6 bases at V and 4 bases at J, with 15 bases between the two ends. CDR3 in amino acids: CASRLGERGTGELFF. The CDR3 nucleotides are TGTGCCAGCAGGCTCGGGGAGAGGGGCACCGGGGAGCTGTTTTTT.

This clonotype was found a few times. The chain links TRBV7-2 to TRBJ2-1; D is unresolved. V lost 5 bases, J lost 12 bases, and 17 bases lay in between. Looked up from germline, CDR1 is SGHTA and CDR2 is FQGNSA. The CDR3 is made up of 13 amino acids. The CDR3, as DNA: TGTGCCAGCAGCCCCGGATTGGATTTAGGGCAGTTCTTC. This sequence encodes CASSPGLDLGQFF.

The chain joins TRBV29-1 to TRBJ2-3, with TRBD2 matching 9 bases. The V segment lost 2 bases and the J segment 5 bases; nucleotides outside the gene matches: 5. CDR1 is SQVTM and CDR2 is ANQGSEA in the germline V gene. The CDR3 loop spans 14 amino acids. The CDR3 loop is CSVESAGGGDTQYF. The CDR3 coding sequence is TGCAGCGTTGAATCAGCGGGAGGCGGAGATACGCAGTATTTT.

This rearrangement joins TRBV20-1 to TRBJ2-2; tentatively, D is TRBD2 (5 bases). Per germline, CDR1 DFQATT and CDR2 SNEGSKA (reference sequence). V lost 0 bases and J lost 2, with 16 bases in between. There are 17 residues in the CDR3. The CDR3 DNA reads TGCAGTGCTAGAGATTGGGCTAGCTTATACAACACCGGGGAGCTGTTTTTT. Translated: CSARDWASLYNTGELFF.

This clonotype was observed a few times. This rearrangement joins TRBV5-1 to TRBJ1-1; 7 positions match TRBD1. Germline values: CDR1 SGHRS, CDR2 YFSETQ. This CDR3 has 21 amino acids. J was trimmed by 3 bases and V by 0 bases; bases with no gene match: 23. DNA of the CDR3: TGCGCCAGCAGCTTGGCCCTCAGGGCGCCCGTAAACAGGGGAGAGGACACTGAAGCTTTCTTT. Protein sequence: CASSLALRAPVNRGEDTEAFF.

This clonotype was detected a few times. The DNA of the CDR3 is TGCAGTGGAATGGTCCCCGTCGGGGATACGCAGTATTTT. This sequence encodes CSGMVPVGDTQYF. V and J are TRBV20-1 and TRBJ2-3, with D uncertain. Trimming cost V 7 bases and J 6 bases, with 17 bases left between them. This CDR3 contains 13 residues. Germline assignment: CDR1 DFQATT and CDR2 SNEGSKA (reference sequence).

DNA of the CDR3: TGTGCCAGCAGCTCGCTTGTACACTTCGGACTAGCGGGCCTCACAGATACGCAGTATTTT. This codes for CASSSLVHFGLAGLTDTQYF. This chain uses TRBV11-2 with TRBJ2-3; TRBD2 agrees at 11 bases. CDR3 length equals 20 residues. Germline loops: CDR1 SGHAT, CDR2 FQNNGV. The J segment lost 2 bases and the V segment lost 4 bases, leaving 17 bases of the junction unmatched.

This clonotype was counted only a few times. The chain links TRBV24-1 to TRBJ2-1, with D possibly TRBD2 on 6 matching bases. Germline loops: CDR1 KGHDR, CDR2 SFDVKD. Trimming removed 7 bases at V and 4 bases at J, with 10 bases between. The CDR3 is 13 amino acids. The CDR3 nucleotides are TGTGCCACCAGAGGAGGGGAGTACAATGAGCAGTTCTTC. Its translation: CATRGGEYNEQFF.

The rearrangement links TRBV5-1 to TRBJ2-5, with TRBD2 matching 7 bases. Germline CDR1 is SGHRS and CDR2 is YFSETQ. The CDR3 contains 14 residues. After removal of 2 bases from V and 5 bases from J, the junction contained 6 bases not matched to a gene. The CDR3 nucleotides are TGCGCCAGCAGCTTCGGGGGGACGGGTGAGACCCAGTACTTC. It translates to CASSFGGTGETQYF.

The gene calls are TRBV3-1 and TRBJ2-5; possible D gene TRBD2, 6 bases. Germline V gene lookup returns CDR1 LGHDT and CDR2 YNNKEL (reference sequence). This CDR3 is built from 16 residues. V lost 4 bases and J lost 2, with 17 bases in between. Here the CDR3 reads CASSRKRAGRQETQYF. In nucleotides, the CDR3 is TGTGCCAGCAGCCGAAAGCGGGCAGGTAGACAAGAGACCCAGTACTTC.

The gene calls are TRBV10-3 and TRBJ2-2; 10 bases fit TRBD2. Germline trimming cut 9 bases from V and 7 bases from J; bases unmatched to any gene: 8. This CDR3 comprises 14 residues. Per the germline V gene, CDR1 is ENHRY and CDR2 is SYGVKD. The CDR3 DNA reads TGTGCCATGTCCGGGACTAGCGAAAACGGGGAGCTGTTTTTT. Translating it yields CAMSGTSENGELFF.

This clonotype has ten or more counts. The CDR3 coding sequence is TGTGCCAGCAGCCCAGACACAGGGGCTGAGCAGTACTTC. Encoded protein: CASSPDTGAEQYF. The chain is built from TRBV7-2 and TRBJ2-7; TRBD1 aligns across 7 bases. The CDR3 spans 13 residues. Germline values: CDR1 SGHTA, CDR2 FQGNSA. V trimming: 5 bases; J trimming: 7 bases; junction bases outside the gene matches: 8.

This clonotype has more than one count but fewer than ten. The CDR3 reads CASRPTGRNTEAFF. CDR3 sequence (DNA): TGCGCCAGCAGGCCTACGGGAAGGAACACTGAAGCTTTCTTT. V is TRBV5-1 and J is TRBJ1-1; D is undetermined. The CDR3 loop spans 14 amino acids. V lost 5 bases, J lost 1 base, and 12 bases lay in between. CDR1 is SGHRS and CDR2 is YFSETQ in the germline V gene. Using reference TRBV5-1 and TRBJ1-1 for the parts outside the CDR3, the full variable domain is KAGVTQTPRYLIKTRGQQVTLSCSPISGHRSVSWYQQTPGQGLQFLFEYFSETQRNKGNFPGRFSGRQFSNSRSEMNVSTLELGDSALYLCASRPTGRNTEAFFGQGTRLTVV.

This clonotype has only a few counts. CDR3 loop: CASSELGLVHEQFF. In nucleotides, the CDR3 is TGTGCCAGCAGCGAATTGGGACTAGTCCATGAGCAGTTCTTC. The chain employs TRBV14 and TRBJ2-1; TRBD2 matches at 8 bases. This CDR3 is built from 14 residues. The germline gives CDR1 SGHDN, CDR2 FVKESK. V shed 5 bases, J shed 8 bases, and the junction held 8 bases outside the gene matches.

The gene calls are TRBV20-1 and TRBJ2-1, with 7 bases that match TRBD2. J was trimmed by 5 bases and V by 1 base; bases with no gene match: 5. CDR1 DFQATT and CDR2 SNEGSKA come from the germline V gene (reference sequence). This CDR3 has 14 amino acids. Here the CDR3 DNA reads TGCAGTGCTAGAGGCGGAGCGGGAAACAATGAGCAGTTCTTC. The encoded protein is CSARGGAGNNEQFF.

The table lists this clonotype with a few counts. The CDR3 nucleotides read TGTGCCAGCACGATACGCAAGGGAGTCGGTCAAGAGACCCAGTACTTC. Translation: CASTIRKGVGQETQYF. This chain uses TRBV6-2 or TRBV6-3 with TRBJ2-5; TRBD2 might be the D (5 bases). The CDR3 is 16 amino acids. CDR1 is MNHEY and CDR2 is SVGEGT in the germline V gene. Trimming shortened V by 7 bases and J by 2 bases, and 20 bases separated the two germline ends.

V and J are TRBV5-5 and TRBJ2-7; weak D call: TRBD1 (6 bases). This CDR3 is 16 amino acids long. The germline V gene has CDR1 SGHKS and CDR2 YYEKEE (reference sequence). Trimming removed 4 bases at V and 1 base at J, with 18 bases between. The CDR3, as DNA: TGTGCCAGCAGCCCAGGGGTTGGAAGGATTTCCTACGAGCAGTACTTC. This sequence encodes CASSPGVGRISYEQYF.

The chain couples TRBV12-3 or TRBV12-4 to TRBJ1-2; 8 nucleotides line up with TRBD1. Trimming at V came to 6 bases and at J to 4 bases, leaving 4 bases not matched to a gene. There are 13 residues in the CDR3. The DNA for the CDR3 is TGTGCCAGCAGGCAGACAGGGGTCTATGGCTACACCTTC. Amino acid sequence: CASRQTGVYGYTF.

This clonotype has more than one count but fewer than ten. The genes are TRBV9 and TRBJ2-1; unclear D gene. V shed 0 bases and J shed 5 bases, with 9 bases lying between them. CDR1 is SGDLS, CDR2 YYNGEE, per germline. The CDR3 is 14 amino acids. CDR3 in amino acids: CASSVAGSNNEQFF. The DNA of the CDR3 is TGTGCCAGCAGCGTAGCGGGTAGTAACAATGAGCAGTTCTTC. The whole variable domain, filled in from reference TRBV9 and TRBJ2-1, reads DSGVTQTPKHLITATGQRVTLRCSPRSGDLSVYWYQQSLDQGLQFLIQYYNGEERAKGNILERFSAQQFPDLHSELNLSSLELGDSALYFCASSVAGSNNEQFFGPGTRLTVL.

This clonotype was found many times. The rearrangement joins TRBV28 to TRBJ2-1; possibly TRBD1 for D (5 bases). V gave up 6 bases and J gave up 4 bases, with 10 bases separating them. Per the germline V gene, CDR1 is MDHEN and CDR2 is SYDVKM. This CDR3 region has 13 residues. The CDR3 region is CASSLRGYNEQFF. Here the CDR3 DNA reads TGTGCCAGCAGCTTAAGGGGATACAATGAGCAGTTCTTC.

This clonotype came up a few times. The chain links TRBV7-9 to TRBJ2-5; D unresolved. The V and J ends lost 6 bases and 1 base respectively, with 9 bases between them. There are 13 residues in the CDR3. From germline, CDR1 is SEHNR and CDR2 FQNEAQ (reference sequence). The CDR3 region has the DNA TGTGCCAGCAGGTCTCGGCGCCAAGAGACCCAGTACTTC. Its translation is CASRSRRQETQYF. The variable domain in full, with the rest retrieved from reference TRBV7-9 and TRBJ2-5, is DTGVSQNPRHKITKRGQNVTFRCDPISEHNRLYWYRQTLGQGPEFLTYFQNEAQLEKSRLLSDRFSAERPKGSFSTLEIQRTEQGDSAMYLCASRSRRQETQYFGPGTRLLVL.

The V and J genes are TRBV20-1 and TRBJ2-1; D perhaps matches TRBD2 (6 bases). Trimming pared 6 bases from V and 9 bases from J, leaving 9 bases between. The CDR3 extends over 10 amino acids. CDR1 and CDR2 (germline): DFQATT, SNEGSKA (reference sequence). The CDR3 is CSAGLGEQFF. CDR3 bases: TGCAGTGCGGGACTCGGTGAGCAGTTCTTC.